Shown below are 20 T cell receptor beta chains from a single sample sequenced in a study of T-cell memory formation after mild COVID-19. TCRdb re-called the 5' RACE reads with MiXCR, one entry per CDR3 protein. The sample holds about 390,000 distinct CDR3 sequences; over 20% are singletons and the top ten take approximately 12%. Sample: PBMCs or a T cell subset sorted from them (not recorded which). Receptors were obtained from an adult woman who had mild COVID-19 (a few samples of this study predate the infection). Cell type and time point are not known.

The V gene is TRBV5-6, the J gene TRBJ2-2, with 7 bases fitting TRBD1. V lost 6 bases to trimming and J lost 6 bases; unmatched junction nucleotides: 5. There are 13 residues in the CDR3. Germline V CDR1 and CDR2: SGHDT, YYEEEE. The CDR3 sequence is CASNIQGPGELFF. The CDR3 region has the DNA TGTGCCAGCAACATACAGGGGCCCGGGGAGCTGTTTTTT.

This clonotype has a handful of counts. The chain has TRBV15 and TRBJ2-1; 7 bases map to TRBD1. CDR3 length: 15 residues. Per germline, CDR1 LNHNV and CDR2 YYDKDF (reference sequence). V was clipped by 5 bases and J by 6 bases; unmatched bases: 10. CDR3 in amino acids: CATSSDRVLGNEQFF. The CDR3, as DNA: TGTGCCACCAGCTCTGACAGGGTCTTAGGCAATGAGCAGTTCTTC.

This clonotype was seen more than once but under ten times. CDR3: CASSYLYGYTF. CDR3 sequence (DNA): TGTGCCAGCAGTTACCTCTATGGCTACACCTTC. The chain joins TRBV12-3 or TRBV12-4 to TRBJ1-2, with no clear D. The germline V and J ends were trimmed by 4 bases and 4 bases, with 4 bases remaining between them. The CDR3 loop spans 11 amino acids.

The rearrangement links TRBV9 to TRBJ2-1; TRBD2 is a possible D gene (5 bases). V gave up 0 bases and J gave up 5 bases, with 12 bases separating them. Germline CDR1 SGDLS, CDR2 YYNGEE. This CDR3 has 15 residues. CDR3 sequence: CASSVGEGPHNEQFF. The CDR3 coding sequence is TGTGCCAGCAGCGTAGGAGAGGGCCCCCACAATGAGCAGTTCTTC. The whole variable domain, filled in from reference TRBV9 and TRBJ2-1, reads DSGVTQTPKHLITATGQRVTLRCSPRSGDLSVYWYQQSLDQGLQFLIQYYNGEERAKGNILERFSAQQFPDLHSELNLSSLELGDSALYFCASSVGEGPHNEQFFGPGTRLTVL.

This chain joins TRBV7-6 and TRBJ2-7; 12 positions agree with TRBD1. Germline V gene data show CDR1 as SGHVS and CDR2 as FNYEAQ. V gave up 0 bases and J gave up 4 bases; unmatched junction bases: 4. The CDR3 length is 16 residues. CDR3 in DNA: TGTGCCAGCAGCTTAGCCGGGGACAGGGGGCGTTACGAGCAGTACTTC. It translates to CASSLAGDRGRYEQYF. Combining the CDR3 with reference TRBV7-6 and TRBJ2-7 gives the whole variable domain GAGVSQSPRYKVTKRGQDVALRCDPISGHVSLYWYRQALGQGPEFLTYFNYEAQQDKSGLPNDRFSAERPEGSISTLTIQRTEQRDSAMYRCASSLAGDRGRYEQYFGPGTRLTVT.

The rearrangement joins TRBV7-9 to TRBJ2-7; 8 bases are a match to TRBD1. Germline CDR1 is SEHNR and CDR2 is FQNEAQ (reference sequence). The CDR3 is 16 residues long. V was pared by 5 bases and J by 1 base, with 10 bases of the junction left unmatched. CDR3 region: CASSPYPGTGSYEQYF. CDR3 nucleotides: TGTGCCAGCAGCCCTTACCCCGGGACAGGATCCTACGAGCAGTACTTC.

The gene calls are TRBV6-5 and TRBJ1-2, with D uncertain. Trimming removed 6 bases at V and 4 bases at J, with 12 bases between. The V gene's germline CDR1 is MNHEY and CDR2 SVGAGI. The CDR3 runs to 13 residues. CDR3 loop: CASRKDGSYGYTF. CDR3 DNA: TGTGCCAGCAGAAAGGACGGAAGCTATGGCTACACCTTC.

The chain is built from TRBV2 and TRBJ1-5; weak D call: TRBD1 (6 bases). Trimming removed 8 bases at V and 6 bases at J, with 14 bases between. The CDR3 is made up of 13 amino acids. Germline V gene data show CDR1 as SNHLY and CDR2 as FYNNEI. The CDR3 DNA reads as TGTGCCAGCCAGGACGGGGGGGCTCAGCCCCAGCATTTT. Translating gives CASQDGGAQPQHF.

The V call is TRBV20-1, the J call TRBJ2-7, with TRBD2 matching over 7 bases. CDR3 length: 12 amino acids. The germline V gene encodes CDR1 DFQATT and CDR2 SNEGSKA (reference sequence). V dropped 3 bases and J dropped 3; count of bases not matched to a gene: 2. The CDR3 is CSASGDYYEQYF. CDR3 sequence (DNA): TGCAGTGCTAGCGGGGACTACTACGAGCAGTACTTC.

CDR3 bases: TGCAGTGCCCCGTCCCCCCAGGGGAACACTGAAGCTTTCTTT. Its translation is CSAPSPQGNTEAFF. The chain recombines TRBV20-1 with TRBJ1-1; D is possibly TRBD1 (5 bases). Trimming took off 6 bases at V and 1 base at J, with 15 bases between the two ends. Germline CDR1 reads DFQATT; CDR2 reads SNEGSKA (reference sequence). This CDR3 comprises 14 residues.

This clonotype was recorded a few times. The rearrangement links TRBV2 to TRBJ1-2; D is uncertain. The V and J ends lost 2 bases and 2 bases respectively, with 12 bases between them. The CDR3 is 15 residues long. The germline V gene has CDR1 SNHLY and CDR2 FYNNEI. In DNA form, the CDR3 reads TGTGCCAGCAGTGAAAGGCAGAGGGTAAACTATGGCTACACCTTC. Translated, it gives CASSERQRVNYGYTF.

The V gene is TRBV7-6, the J gene TRBJ1-4; possibly TRBD1 for D (5 bases). In germline, CDR1 is SGHVS, CDR2 FNYEAQ. V was shortened by 5 bases and J by 0 bases, with 19 bases between the two germline ends. The CDR3 sequence is 18 residues long. CDR3 amino acids: CASSHVLSVGATNEKLFF. CDR3 nucleotides: TGTGCCAGCAGCCACGTTCTGAGCGTGGGGGCAACTAATGAAAAACTGTTTTTT.

The rearrangement links TRBV6-2 or TRBV6-3 to TRBJ2-5, with TRBD2 identical over 10 bases. The CDR3 runs 14 residues. With V trimmed by 6 bases and J by 5 bases, 6 bases remained unmatched. CDR1 and CDR2 (germline): MNHEY, SVGEGT. The CDR3 DNA sequence: TGTGCCAGCAGAACTCTAGCGGGAGCGGAGACCCAGTACTTC. It encodes CASRTLAGAETQYF.

This clonotype occurred a few times. The V gene is TRBV12-3 or TRBV12-4, the J gene TRBJ2-2; the D gene is possibly TRBD1 (6 bases). V was trimmed by 3 bases and J by 7 bases, leaving 12 bases between them. The CDR3 consists of 14 residues. The CDR3 sequence is CASSFSGGSGELFF. The CDR3 region has the DNA TGTGCCAGCAGTTTTTCTGGGGGCAGCGGGGAGCTGTTTTTT.

CDR3 sequence (DNA): TGCAGCACTGCTAGGGGACTCGAGACCCAGTACTTC. The encoded protein is CSTARGLETQYF. The rearrangement links TRBV29-1 to TRBJ2-5; the D gene is possibly TRBD2 (6 bases). Germline CDR1 reads SQVTM; CDR2 reads ANQGSEA. This CDR3 is built from 12 residues. The V and J ends lost 8 bases and 5 bases respectively, with 15 bases between them.

The chain links TRBV7-2 to TRBJ2-3; 8 positions agree with TRBD2. CDR1 is SGHTA, CDR2 FQGNSA, per germline. Germline trimming cut 8 bases from V and 4 bases from J; bases unmatched to any gene: 5. This CDR3 is built from 13 residues. CDR3 protein: CASRGGFPDTQYF. CDR3 in DNA: TGTGCCAGCCGGGGGGGGTTTCCAGATACGCAGTATTTT. The full variable domain, completed using reference TRBV7-2 and TRBJ2-3, is GAGVSQSPSNKVTEKGKDVELRCDPISGHTALYWYRQSLGQGLEFLIYFQGNSAPDKSGLPSDRFSAERTGGSVSTLTIQRTQQEDSAVYLCASRGGFPDTQYFGPGTRLTVL.

The genes are TRBV7-7 and TRBJ2-5, with 7 bases fitting TRBD1. The CDR3 is 15 amino acids. J gave up 5 bases and V 5 bases, and 11 bases lay outside the gene matches. Germline V gives CDR1 SSHAT, CDR2 FNYEAQ (reference sequence). The CDR3 region is CASSLNEGATETQYF. CDR3 sequence (DNA): TGTGCCAGCAGCCTCAATGAGGGGGCGACGGAGACCCAGTACTTC.

This clonotype was counted only a few times. Here the CDR3 reads CASSLGLAGAEQYF. The CDR3 region has the DNA TGTGCCAGCAGCCTCGGACTAGCGGGAGCCGAGCAGTACTTC. The chain joins TRBV7-2 to TRBJ2-7; 13 bases are shared with TRBD2. The CDR3 has 14 residues. Germline CDR1 and CDR2: SGHTA and FQGNSA. Losses at the gene ends were 5 bases for V and 6 bases for J; bases not matched to a gene: 4.

This chain connects TRBV3-1 to TRBJ2-2; D may match TRBD1 or TRBD2 (6 bases each). Germline CDR1 is LGHDT and CDR2 is YNNKEL (reference sequence). The V gene lost 6 bases and the J gene lost 3 bases, with 14 bases spanning the gap. The CDR3 contains 15 residues. Here the CDR3 reads CASRRDIQYTGELFF. DNA of the CDR3: TGTGCCAGCAGGCGGGACATTCAGTACACCGGGGAGCTGTTTTTT.

This clonotype was detected only a few times. The rearrangement uses TRBV12-3 or TRBV12-4 and TRBJ2-3; D is perhaps TRBD1 (6 bases). Trimming removed 7 bases at V and 7 bases at J, with 18 bases between. This CDR3 is built from 14 residues. This CDR3 reads CASTATGPGNTQYF. Written as DNA, the CDR3 is TGTGCCAGCACCGCGACAGGCCCAGGGAATACGCAGTATTTT.